Presented here are 31 T cell receptor beta chains from one specimen sequenced in a study of blood T cell repertoires in COVID-19. Sequencing used immunoSEQ multiplex PCR; TCRdb keeps in-frame clones, though not all of them. The sample shows some 230,000 clones, approximately 83% of them seen only once. Sequences were obtained from PBMCs or T cells enriched from blood (not recorded which). These receptors all come from a woman in her thirties or forties with acute COVID-19.

The genes are TRBV11-2 and TRBJ2-3; 14 positions agree with TRBD2. After removal of 5 bases from V and 5 bases from J, the junction contained 6 bases not matched to a gene. The length of the CDR3 is 16 residues. Looked up from germline, CDR1 is SGHAT and CDR2 is FQNNGV. The CDR3 spells CASSLGLAGGGDTQYF. The CDR3 nucleotides are TGTGCCAGCAGCCTTGGACTAGCGGGGGGTGGAGATACGCAGTATTTT.

The V call is TRBV2, the J call TRBJ2-7, with D tentatively TRBD1 (5 bases). The CDR3 runs to 12 residues. The germline CDR1 and CDR2 sequences are SNHLY and FYNNEI. Trimming left V 10 bases short and J 0 bases short, with 10 bases between. CDR3 region: CATRTLSYEQYF. The DNA of the CDR3 is TGTGCCACCCGGACACTCTCCTACGAGCAGTACTTC.

This clone appeared once. The chain couples TRBV27 to TRBJ2-5, with TRBD2 matching 9 bases. The ends lost 2 bases at V and 4 bases at J; junction bases unmatched: 8. The germline CDR1 and CDR2 sequences are MNHEY and SMNVEV (reference sequence). This CDR3 is 16 amino acids long. The CDR3 region has the DNA TGTGCCAGCAGTTTAAGTAGCGGGAGACTAGGAGAGACCCAGTACTTC. Translating gives CASSLSSGRLGETQYF.

The CDR3 is CASSSFLGSGRSHEQFF. The CDR3 coding sequence is TGTGCCAGCAGTTCCTTCCTCGGGAGCGGGAGATCGCATGAGCAGTTCTTC. The rearrangement uses TRBV27 and TRBJ2-1; 8 bases map to TRBD2. J gave up 8 bases and V 4 bases, and 16 bases lay outside the gene matches. The germline CDR1 and CDR2 sequences are MNHEY and SMNVEV (reference sequence). The CDR3 sequence is 17 residues long.

This rearrangement joins TRBV7-3 to TRBJ2-2; D is uncertain. CDR1 and CDR2 from the germline V gene are SGHTA and FQGTGA. This CDR3 is built from 12 residues. The V end lost 5 bases, the J end lost 6 bases, and 7 bases lay between the germline ends. CDR3 amino acids: CASSPFPGELFF. In DNA form, the CDR3 reads TGTGCCAGCAGCCCCTTCCCCGGGGAGCTGTTTTTT. The variable domain in full, with the rest retrieved from reference TRBV7-3 and TRBJ2-2, is GAGVSQTPSNKVTEKGKYVELRCDPISGHTALYWYRQSLGQGPEFLIYFQGTGAADDSGLPNDRFFAVRPEGSVSTLKIQRTERGDSAVYLCASSPFPGELFFGEGSRLTVL.

The rearrangement links TRBV15 to TRBJ2-1; tentative D call: TRBD2 (5 bases). The germline V and J ends were trimmed by 5 bases and 0 bases, with 23 bases remaining between them. The CDR3 contains 19 residues. Germline lookup yields CDR1 LNHNV and CDR2 YYDKDF (reference sequence). The CDR3 sequence is CATSPYPVATASSYNEQFF. The DNA of the CDR3 is TGTGCCACCAGCCCCTACCCCGTAGCGACTGCTAGCTCCTACAATGAGCAGTTCTTC.

The CDR3 DNA follows: TGTGCCAGCTCACAACAGGGGGGAGATGAAAAACTGTTTTTT. Residues: CASSQQGGDEKLFF. The chain has TRBV18 and TRBJ1-4; the match to TRBD1 covers 8 bases. Germline V CDR1 and CDR2: KGHSH, LQKENI. This CDR3 has 14 residues. With 4 bases clipped from V and 6 bases from J, the junction kept 4 bases outside the gene matches.

This clone was detected once. The chain uses TRBV7-3 and TRBJ1-2; no reliable D call. Germline V CDR1 and CDR2: SGHTA, FQGTGA. This CDR3 is built from 15 residues. Deletions cut 5 bases from V and 2 bases from J, with 15 bases between. The CDR3 region has the DNA TGTGCCAGCAGCGCCCGCCCCGGCGGCAACTATGGCTACACCTTC. Protein: CASSARPGGNYGYTF.

V usage is TRBV6-1 and J usage is TRBJ1-5; possible D gene TRBD1, 5 bases. The CDR3 has 16 amino acids. Germline assignment: CDR1 MNHNS and CDR2 SASEGT. V lost 3 bases and J lost 0, with 12 bases in between. CDR3 DNA: TGTGCCAGCAGTGAGGGGCGGGACTATAGCAATCAGCCCCAGCATTTT. Residues: CASSEGRDYSNQPQHF.

The chain recombines TRBV24-1 with TRBJ1-5; perhaps TRBD1 as D (5 bases). CDR3 length: 12 amino acids. The V end was cut by 3 bases, the J end by 9 bases, with 8 bases between. Germline V gene data show CDR1 as KGHDR and CDR2 as SFDVKD. The CDR3 bases are TGTGCCACCAGTGATATGGGACTGCCCCAGCATTTT. Its translation: CATSDMGLPQHF.

The rearrangement links TRBV5-6 to TRBJ1-2, with 9 positions matching TRBD1. The ends lost 0 bases at V and 4 bases at J; junction bases unmatched: 10. The CDR3 has 17 amino acids. Germline V gene sequence: CDR1 SGHDT, CDR2 YYEEEE. The CDR3 bases are TGTGCCAGCAGCTTGGCCGGGACAGGGCTGGAAGGCTATGGCTACACCTTC. This sequence encodes CASSLAGTGLEGYGYTF.

This rearrangement joins TRBV12-3 or TRBV12-4 to TRBJ1-1; a possible D gene is TRBD1 (6 bases). The CDR3 is made up of 13 amino acids. The V and J ends lost 3 bases and 11 bases respectively, with 16 bases between them. The CDR3 DNA is TGTGCCAGCAGTTTGACAGGTCTTGATTGGGCTTTCTTT. Translated, it gives CASSLTGLDWAFF.

There are a few counts of this clone. The V gene is TRBV10-2, the J gene TRBJ1-4; 10 nucleotides match TRBD1. V lost 6 bases to trimming and J lost 4 bases; unmatched junction nucleotides: 2. Germline V gene sequence: CDR1 WSHSY, CDR2 SAAADI. The CDR3 length is 14 residues. CDR3 sequence reads: CASRGQGSNEKLFF. The CDR3 DNA reads TGCGCCAGCAGGGGACAGGGGAGTAATGAAAAACTGTTTTTT.

The V and J genes are TRBV28 and TRBJ1-1; the D gene is possibly TRBD1 (5 bases). The CDR3 is 15 amino acids. Trimming removed 4 bases from V and 6 bases from J, with 18 bases in between. Per germline, CDR1 MDHEN and CDR2 SYDVKM. CDR3 sequence (DNA): TGTGCCAGCAGTTCCCTCGGAGGGTTGGGGGCTGAAGCTTTCTTT. It specifies CASSSLGGLGAEAFF.

The V call is TRBV4-1, the J call TRBJ2-7; D is unclear. The CDR3 is made up of 12 amino acids. Germline V gene lookup returns CDR1 MGHRA and CDR2 YSYEKL. The ends were cut back, 1 base at V and 5 bases at J, with 6 bases in the middle. CDR3 protein: CASSQGRNEQYF. The CDR3 DNA follows: TGCGCCAGCAGCCAAGGCAGGAACGAGCAGTACTTC.

V usage is TRBV5-5 and J usage is TRBJ1-5; a possible D gene is TRBD1 (6 bases). The length of the CDR3 is 16 residues. Trimming took 0 bases from V and 2 from J, leaving 12 bases between them. CDR1 and CDR2 from the germline V gene are SGHKS and YYEKEE (reference sequence). DNA for the CDR3: TGTGCCAGCAGCTTGGCCCATCGACAGGGCAATCAGCCCCAGCATTTT. Translation gives CASSLAHRQGNQPQHF.

The chain employs TRBV30 and TRBJ1-1; tentative D call: TRBD1 (5 bases). CDR3 length equals 12 residues. Trimming took 1 base from V and 9 from J, leaving 12 bases between them. Germline CDR1 and CDR2: GTSNPN and SVGIG (reference sequence). In DNA, the CDR3 is TGTGCCTGGAGTGAAATATCAGGGCAAGCTTTCTTT. It encodes CAWSEISGQAFF. Filled out from reference TRBV30 and TRBJ1-1, the complete variable domain reads SQTIHQWPATLVQPVGSPLSLECTVEGTSNPNLYWYRQAAGRGLQLLFYSVGIGQISSEVPQNLSASRPQDRQFILSSKKLLLSDSGFYLCAWSEISGQAFFGQGTRLTVV.

This clone was found a few times. The genes are TRBV18 and TRBJ1-3; D uncertain. The CDR3 sequence is 14 residues long. Between the trimmed V and J ends, which lost 8 bases and 0 bases, there was a span of 11 bases. Germline-derived CDR1 and CDR2 are KGHSH and LQKENI. CDR3 sequence reads: CASLPSHSGNTIYF. The CDR3 DNA reads TGTGCCAGCCTCCCGAGCCACTCTGGAAACACCATATATTTT. Supplemented by reference TRBV18 and TRBJ1-3, the full variable domain reads NAGVMQNPRHLVRRRGQEARLRCSPMKGHSHVYWYRQLPEEGLKFMVYLQKENIIDESGMPKERFSAEFPKEGPSILRIQQVVRGDSAAYFCASLPSHSGNTIYFGEGSWLTVV.

The chain has TRBV10-3 and TRBJ2-5, with TRBD1 identical over 7 bases. V gave up 0 bases and J gave up 5 bases; unmatched junction bases: 3. Germline-derived CDR1 and CDR2 are ENHRY and SYGVKD. The CDR3 is 14 amino acids. CDR3 sequence (DNA): TGTGCCATCAGTGAGTCTGCCAGGGGGGAGACCCAGTACTTC. Protein product: CAISESARGETQYF.

The rearrangement uses TRBV5-6 and TRBJ2-5, with D maybe TRBD1 (6 bases). CDR3 size: 17 residues. The germline V gene encodes CDR1 SGHDT and CDR2 YYEEEE. V lost 2 bases to trimming and J lost 3 bases, with 20 bases between them. The CDR3: CASSFVAGTTTKETQYF. CDR3 nucleotides: TGTGCCAGCAGCTTTGTAGCCGGGACAACCACCAAAGAGACCCAGTACTTC.

Only a few counts were recorded for this clone. The rearrangement uses TRBV24-1 and TRBJ2-1; D ambiguous. V dropped 6 bases and J dropped 10 bases, with 15 bases sitting between them. The CDR3 runs to 13 residues. The germline CDR1 and CDR2 sequences are KGHDR and SFDVKD. DNA for the CDR3: TGTGCCACCAGTATAGCAGCGCACTTAGAGCAGTTCTTC. Protein product: CATSIAAHLEQFF.

This clone occurred a few times. The rearrangement joins TRBV21-1 to TRBJ1-3; the DNA was not compared with TRBD1, the D call given in the table. TRBV21-1 is labeled a pseudogene. The CDR3 has 17 residues. CDR3 sequence reads: CASRKGRRPRAGNTIYF. The CDR3 nucleotides read TGTGCCAGCAGAAAGGGGCGACGCCCCCGGGCGGGAAACACCATATATTTT.

Worth noting for this clone: Distinct nucleotide sequences in the sample also encode this CDR3. The rearrangement links TRBV5-1 to TRBJ2-3; tentatively, D is TRBD2 (6 bases). This CDR3 comprises 16 residues. V was shortened by 0 bases and J by 2 bases, with 13 bases between the two germline ends. Germline CDR1 reads SGHRS; CDR2 reads YFSETQ. The CDR3 region is CASSLAGRGSTDTQYF. CDR3 DNA: TGCGCCAGCAGCTTGGCGGGGCGGGGATCCACAGATACGCAGTATTTT.

This rearrangement joins TRBV30 to TRBJ1-1, with D perhaps TRBD1 (5 bases). The V and J ends lost 2 bases and 0 bases respectively, with 10 bases between them. Germline V CDR1 and CDR2: GTSNPN, SVGIG (reference sequence). This CDR3 region has 14 residues. The CDR3 loop reads CAWSPDSLNTEAFF. For the CDR3, the DNA is TGTGCCTGGAGTCCCGACAGTCTGAACACTGAAGCTTTCTTT.

This rearrangement joins TRBV24-1 to TRBJ1-5; unclear D gene. The CDR3 totals 13 residues. The germline gives CDR1 KGHDR, CDR2 SFDVKD. Trimming removed 0 bases from V and 7 bases from J, with 6 bases in between. CDR3: CATSDLVGQPQHF. CDR3 sequence (DNA): TGTGCCACCAGTGATTTGGTGGGCCAGCCCCAGCATTTT.

The chain has TRBV5-4 and TRBJ2-2, with 8 bases lining up with TRBD2. The CDR3 spans 14 residues. Looked up from germline, CDR1 is SGHNT and CDR2 is YYREEE (reference sequence). J gave up 4 bases and V 2 bases, and 1 base lay outside the gene matches. CDR3 region: CASSLRGGTGELFF. The CDR3 bases are TGTGCCAGCAGCTTACGGGGGGGCACCGGGGAGCTGTTTTTT.

This chain links TRBV2 with TRBJ2-2, with 7 bases that match TRBD2. Germline CDR1 and CDR2: SNHLY and FYNNEI. J gave up 7 bases and V 4 bases, and 3 bases lay outside the gene matches. CDR3 length equals 13 residues. The CDR3 spells CASSGEGVGELFF. The CDR3 DNA is TGTGCCAGCAGTGGGGAGGGCGTCGGGGAGCTGTTTTTT.

The gene calls are TRBV19 and TRBJ1-5; D possibly corresponds to TRBD1 (6 bases). This CDR3 spans 16 amino acids. CDR1 is LNHDA, CDR2 SQIVND, per germline (reference sequence). V lost 5 bases, J lost 0 bases, and 14 bases lay in between. CDR3: CASSRLVGASNQPQHF. The CDR3 DNA is TGTGCCAGTAGTCGCCTGGTGGGGGCTAGCAATCAGCCCCAGCATTTT.

This clone was seen a few times. The same CDR3 can be traced to other DNA sequences in this sample. This chain connects TRBV6-5 to TRBJ1-5; tentatively, D is TRBD1 (6 bases). Trimming shortened V by 9 bases and J by 3 bases, and 12 bases separated the two germline ends. CDR3 length: 13 amino acids. The V gene's germline CDR1 is MNHEY and CDR2 SVGAGI. CDR3 nucleotides: TGTGCCAGTCGACAGGTGAACAATCAGCCCCAGCATTTT. It translates to CASRQVNNQPQHF.

Here the CDR3 reads CASTLTFGYEQYF. The CDR3, as DNA: TGTGCCAGCACCCTAACCTTTGGCTACGAGCAGTACTTC. The rearrangement uses TRBV6-5 and TRBJ2-7, with D hard to call. The CDR3 totals 13 residues. CDR1 is MNHEY, CDR2 SVGAGI, per germline. V gave up 7 bases and J gave up 3 bases, with 13 bases separating them.

This chain joins TRBV27 and TRBJ1-4, with D possibly matching TRBD1 (5 bases). Trimming removed 6 bases from V and 1 base from J, with 15 bases in between. Germline CDR1 MNHEY, CDR2 SMNVEV (reference sequence). This CDR3 comprises 16 residues. CDR3 sequence reads: CASRTQGALTNEKLFF. The DNA of the CDR3 is TGTGCCAGCAGAACCCAGGGTGCCTTAACTAATGAAAAACTGTTTTTT.